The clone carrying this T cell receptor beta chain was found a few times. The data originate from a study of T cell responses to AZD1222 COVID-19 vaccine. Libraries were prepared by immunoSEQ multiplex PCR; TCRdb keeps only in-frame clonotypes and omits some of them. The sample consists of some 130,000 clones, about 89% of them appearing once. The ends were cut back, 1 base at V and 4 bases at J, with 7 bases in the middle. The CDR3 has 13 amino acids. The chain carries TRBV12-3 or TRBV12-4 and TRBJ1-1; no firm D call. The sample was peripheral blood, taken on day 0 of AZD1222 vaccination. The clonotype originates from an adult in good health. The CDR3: CASSLGHVTEAFF. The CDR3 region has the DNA TGTGCCAGCAGTTTAGGTCATGTCACTGAAGCTTTCTTT.